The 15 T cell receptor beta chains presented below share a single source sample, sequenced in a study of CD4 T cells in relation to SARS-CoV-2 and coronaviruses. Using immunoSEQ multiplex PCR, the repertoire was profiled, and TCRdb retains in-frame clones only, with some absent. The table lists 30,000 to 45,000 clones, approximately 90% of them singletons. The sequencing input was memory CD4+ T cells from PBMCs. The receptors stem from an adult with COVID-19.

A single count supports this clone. The CDR3: CASSRGLAGGKYNEQFF. The CDR3 DNA sequence: TGTGCCAGCAGCCGCGGACTAGCGGGGGGAAAATACAATGAGCAGTTCTTC. V usage is TRBV14 and J usage is TRBJ2-1, with 14 nucleotides matching TRBD2. The CDR3 runs 17 residues. V lost 4 bases, J lost 4 bases, and 6 bases stayed unmatched. Germline assignment: CDR1 SGHDN and CDR2 FVKESK.

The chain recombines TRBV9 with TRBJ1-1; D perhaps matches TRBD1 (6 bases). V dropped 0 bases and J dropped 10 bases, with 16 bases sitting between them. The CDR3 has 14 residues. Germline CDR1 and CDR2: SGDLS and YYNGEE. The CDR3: CASSVGDGQGGAFF. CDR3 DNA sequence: TGTGCCAGCAGCGTAGGGGACGGGCAAGGGGGAGCTTTCTTT.

DNA of the CDR3: TGTGCCATCAGTCGGACAGATACTAATGAAAAACTGTTTTTT. This translates into CAISRTDTNEKLFF. The chain is built from TRBV10-3 and TRBJ1-4; D is possibly TRBD1 (6 bases). The CDR3 spans 14 residues. CDR1 and CDR2 (germline): ENHRY, SYGVKD. The V end lost 5 bases, the J end lost 2 bases, and 9 bases lay between the germline ends.

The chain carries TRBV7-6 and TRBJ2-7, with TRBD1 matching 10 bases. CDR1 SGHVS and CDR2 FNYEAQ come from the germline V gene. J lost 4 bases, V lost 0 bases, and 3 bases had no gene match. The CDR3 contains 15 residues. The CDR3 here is CASSLAGQGQYEQYF. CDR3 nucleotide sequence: TGTGCCAGCAGCTTAGCGGGACAGGGGCAATACGAGCAGTACTTC.

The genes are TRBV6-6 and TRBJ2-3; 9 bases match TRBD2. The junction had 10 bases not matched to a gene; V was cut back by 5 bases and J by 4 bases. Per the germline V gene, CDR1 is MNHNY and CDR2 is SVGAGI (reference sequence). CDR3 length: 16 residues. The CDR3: CASSRTGTSTPDTQYF. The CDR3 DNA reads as TGTGCCAGCAGTCGAACCGGGACTAGCACTCCAGATACGCAGTATTTT.

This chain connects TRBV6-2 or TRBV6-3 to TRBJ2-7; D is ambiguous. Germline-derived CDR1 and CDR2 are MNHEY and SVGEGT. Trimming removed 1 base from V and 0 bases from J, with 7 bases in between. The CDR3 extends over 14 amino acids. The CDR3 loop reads CASSYLEGSYEQYF. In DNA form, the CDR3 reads TGTGCCAGCAGTTACTTAGAAGGCTCCTACGAGCAGTACTTC.

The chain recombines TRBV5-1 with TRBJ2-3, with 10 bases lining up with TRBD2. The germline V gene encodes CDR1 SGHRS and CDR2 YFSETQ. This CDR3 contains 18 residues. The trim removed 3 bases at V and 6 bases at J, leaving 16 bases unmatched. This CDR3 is CASSSPRLAGSKSDTQYF. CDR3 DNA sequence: TGCGCCAGCAGCTCTCCTCGACTAGCGGGTTCTAAGTCGGATACGCAGTATTTT.

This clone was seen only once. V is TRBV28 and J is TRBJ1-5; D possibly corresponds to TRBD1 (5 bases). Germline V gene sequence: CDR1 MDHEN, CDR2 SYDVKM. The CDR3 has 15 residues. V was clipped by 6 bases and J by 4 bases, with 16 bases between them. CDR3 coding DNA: TGTGCCAGCAGCCGGGACCGATTAGGGAATCAGCCCCAGCATTTT. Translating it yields CASSRDRLGNQPQHF.

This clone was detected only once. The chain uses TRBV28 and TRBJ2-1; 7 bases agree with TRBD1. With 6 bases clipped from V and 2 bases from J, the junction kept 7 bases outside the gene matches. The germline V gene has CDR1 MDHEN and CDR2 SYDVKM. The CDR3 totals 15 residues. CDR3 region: CASRPYRGTYNEQFF. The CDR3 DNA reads TGTGCCAGCAGACCCTACAGGGGAACCTACAATGAGCAGTTCTTC.

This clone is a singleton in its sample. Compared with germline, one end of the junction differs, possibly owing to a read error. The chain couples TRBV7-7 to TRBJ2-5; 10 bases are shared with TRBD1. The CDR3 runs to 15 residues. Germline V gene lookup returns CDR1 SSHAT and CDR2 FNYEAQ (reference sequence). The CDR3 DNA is TGTGCTAGCAGCTCCCGGGACAGGGGACAAGAGACCCAGTACTTC. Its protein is CASSSRDRGQETQYF.

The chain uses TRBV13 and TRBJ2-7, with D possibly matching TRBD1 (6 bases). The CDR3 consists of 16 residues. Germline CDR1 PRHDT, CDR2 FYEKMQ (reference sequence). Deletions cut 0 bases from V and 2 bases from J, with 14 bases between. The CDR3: CASSLGFRDTTYEQYF. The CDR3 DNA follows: TGTGCCAGCAGCTTAGGGTTTCGGGACACGACCTACGAGCAGTACTTC. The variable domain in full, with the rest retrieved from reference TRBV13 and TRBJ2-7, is AAGVIQSPRHLIKEKRETATLKCYPIPRHDTVYWYQQGPGQDPQFLISFYEKMQSDKGSIPDRFSAQQFSDYHSELNMSSLELGDSALYFCASSLGFRDTTYEQYFGPGTRLTVT.

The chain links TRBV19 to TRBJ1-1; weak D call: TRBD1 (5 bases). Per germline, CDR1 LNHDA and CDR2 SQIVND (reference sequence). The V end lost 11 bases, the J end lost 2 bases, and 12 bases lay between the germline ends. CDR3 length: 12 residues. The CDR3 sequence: CAPGGVNTEAFF. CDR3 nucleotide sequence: TGTGCCCCTGGGGGAGTTAACACTGAAGCTTTCTTT. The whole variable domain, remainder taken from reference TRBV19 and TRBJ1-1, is DGGITQSPKYLFRKEGQNVTLSCEQNLNHDAMYWYRQDPGQGLRLIYYSQIVNDFQKGDIAEGYSVSREKKESFPLTVTSAQKNPTAFYLCAPGGVNTEAFFGQGTRLTVV.

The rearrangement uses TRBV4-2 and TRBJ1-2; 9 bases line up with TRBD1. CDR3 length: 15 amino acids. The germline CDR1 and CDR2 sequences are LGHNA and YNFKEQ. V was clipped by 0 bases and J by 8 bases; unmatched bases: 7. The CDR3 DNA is TGTGCCAGCAGCCAAGACCAGCGACAGGGGGACGGCTACACCTTC. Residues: CASSQDQRQGDGYTF.

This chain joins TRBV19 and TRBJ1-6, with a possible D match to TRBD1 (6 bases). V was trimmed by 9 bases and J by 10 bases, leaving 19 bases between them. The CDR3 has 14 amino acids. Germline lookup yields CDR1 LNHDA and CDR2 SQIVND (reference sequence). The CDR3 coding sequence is TGTGCCAGCACGCGGGACACTGGGCGATCACCCCTCCACTTT. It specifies CASTRDTGRSPLHF.

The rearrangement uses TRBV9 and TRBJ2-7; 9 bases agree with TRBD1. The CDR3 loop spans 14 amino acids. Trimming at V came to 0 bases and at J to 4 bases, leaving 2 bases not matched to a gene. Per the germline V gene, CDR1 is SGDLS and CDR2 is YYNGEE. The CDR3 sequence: CASSVADRGYEQYF. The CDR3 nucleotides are TGTGCCAGCAGCGTAGCGGACAGGGGTTACGAGCAGTACTTC. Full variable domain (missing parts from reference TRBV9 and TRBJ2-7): DSGVTQTPKHLITATGQRVTLRCSPRSGDLSVYWYQQSLDQGLQFLIQYYNGEERAKGNILERFSAQQFPDLHSELNLSSLELGDSALYFCASSVADRGYEQYFGPGTRLTVT.